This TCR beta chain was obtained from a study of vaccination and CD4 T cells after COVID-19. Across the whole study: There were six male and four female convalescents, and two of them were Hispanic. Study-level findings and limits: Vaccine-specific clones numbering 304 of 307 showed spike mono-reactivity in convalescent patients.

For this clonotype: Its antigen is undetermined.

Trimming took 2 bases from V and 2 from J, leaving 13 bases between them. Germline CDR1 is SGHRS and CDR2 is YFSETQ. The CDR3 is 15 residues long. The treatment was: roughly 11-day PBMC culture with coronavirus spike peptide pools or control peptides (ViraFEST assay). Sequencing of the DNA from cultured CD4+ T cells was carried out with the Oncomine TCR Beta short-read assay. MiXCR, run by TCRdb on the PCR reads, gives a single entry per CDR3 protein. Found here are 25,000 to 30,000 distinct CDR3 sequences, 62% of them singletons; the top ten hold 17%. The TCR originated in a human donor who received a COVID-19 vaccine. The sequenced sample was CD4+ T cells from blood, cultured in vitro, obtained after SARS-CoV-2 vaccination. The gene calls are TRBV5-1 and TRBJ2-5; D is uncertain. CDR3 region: CASSLIQAGQETQYF. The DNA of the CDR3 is TGCGCCAGCAGCTTAATCCAGGCAGGTCAAGAGACCCAGTACTTC. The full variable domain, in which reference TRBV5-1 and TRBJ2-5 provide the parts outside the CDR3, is KAGVTQTPRYLIKTRGQQVTLSCSPISGHRSVSWYQQTPGQGLQFLFEYFSETQRNKGNFPGRFSGRQFSNSRSEMNVSTLELGDSALYLCASSLIQAGQETQYFGPGTRLLVL.